In its sample, the clone carrying this T cell receptor beta chain was seen many times. The antigen is undetermined. This entry comes from a study of T cells in Graves' hyperthyroidism and ophthalmopathy. Study results and limitations: Researchers found most expanded thyroid clonotypes above 0.001 in blood as well. Onset of ophthalmopathy came a median 6.5 months after the model predicted it.

RNA transcripts provided the source from which TCR beta CDR3 regions were amplified. The HTBI set primed first-round TCR CDR3 RT-PCR. TCRdb re-derived calls from the multiplex PCR reads in MiXCR, one entry per CDR3 protein. The sample has about 360,000 distinct CDR3 sequences, approximately 19% seen once; the top ten hold about 3.7%. Absent ophthalmopathy progression within 18 months defined stable Graves' hyperthyroidism. Diagnosing involved the use of clinical symptoms, serum thyroxine and TRAb, thyroid ultrasound and orbital computed tomography. The CDR3 totals 15 residues. V lost 0 bases and J 4 bases, leaving 13 bases between the germline ends. Per the germline V gene, CDR1 is SGHKS and CDR2 is YYEKEE (reference sequence).

The chain couples TRBV5-5 to TRBJ1-2; D remains unclear. The sequenced sample consisted of blood. The receptor was derived from a woman aged 18-29 years with Graves' hyperthyroidism. The CDR3 here is CASSLAVSEGYGYTF. CDR3 bases: TGTGCCAGCAGCTTGGCCGTCTCGGAGGGCTATGGCTACACCTTC. Drawing the rest from reference TRBV5-5 and TRBJ1-2, the complete variable domain is DAGVTQSPTHLIKTRGQQVTLRCSPISGHKSVSWYQQVLGQGPQFIFQYYEKEERGRGNFPDRFSARQFPNYSSELNVNALLLGDSALYLCASSLAVSEGYGYTFGSGTRLTVV.